This TCR beta chain derives from a study of T cell repertoires in cytomegalovirus infection. TCRdb redid the calling of the reads with MiXCR, one entry per CDR3 protein. The table lists about 210,000 distinct CDR3 sequences, 6% to 8% of them singletons. Ten or more counts support this clonotype. Deletions cut 5 bases from V and 0 bases from J, with 11 bases between. The germline CDR1 and CDR2 sequences are SQVTM and ANQGSEA. This CDR3 spans 14 amino acids. This sequence originates from a human donor in good health (CMV status not recorded). Some clones in this sample may be carry-over from other donors' samples. The sequenced sample was PBMCs. The genes are TRBV29-1 and TRBJ2-1; D perhaps matches TRBD1 (6 bases). Here the CDR3 DNA reads TGCAGCGTTTACAGGGAGAGCTCCTACAATGAGCAGTTCTTC. Protein: CSVYRESSYNEQFF.